A single sample gave rise to the 5 T cell receptor beta chains below, sequenced in a study of graft-versus-host responses after intestinal transplantation (dated by TCRdb to the early 2020s). The time point label for this specimen denotes: cells obtained before transplantation from donor or recipient. The method was the immunoSEQ multiplex PCR assay. TCRdb stores this immuneACCESS table with in-frame sequences only. Part of the clones is absent; in the studies checked, under half of the shortfall reflects unresolved V genes, and no reason is known for the rest. A total of 10,000 or so clones appear in this sample, around 27% of them only once. 3.4% of the sample is taken by the ten largest. This specimen was alloreactive CD4+ T cells from a mixed lymphocyte reaction culture, taken before intestinal transplant. The cell subset or site label, read with the paper, signifies: CFSE-low proliferating T cells sorted from roughly six-day pre-transplant mixed lymphocyte reaction (GvH or HvG direction). These receptors were taken from a human patient who received an intestinal transplant.

This rearrangement joins TRBV1 to TRBJ2-5; the table gives TRBD2 as D, unverified against the DNA. TRBV1 is a pseudogene. This CDR3 is built from 16 residues. CDR3 residues: CTSRTSTSGTQETQYF. DNA for the CDR3: TGCACCAGCAGAACCAGCACTAGCGGGACCCAAGAGACCCAGTACTTC.

This clone has more than one count but fewer than ten. This chain uses TRBV6-5 with TRBJ2-2, with D possibly TRBD1 on 6 matching bases. The germline V gene has CDR1 MNHEY and CDR2 SVGAGI. The CDR3 is 14 residues long. V dropped 9 bases and J dropped 3 bases, with 14 bases sitting between them. The DNA for the CDR3 is TGTGCCAGTTTGGCAGGGGAGTACACCGGGGAGCTGTTTTTT. Protein product: CASLAGEYTGELFF.

This clone is medium-sized within its sample. V is TRBV4-1 and J is TRBJ2-7, with TRBD2 matching over 11 bases. Germline CDR1 MGHRA, CDR2 YSYEKL. CDR3 size: 14 residues. J was trimmed by 0 bases and V by 6 bases; bases with no gene match: 1. The CDR3 reads CASRTSGSSYEQYF. For the CDR3, the DNA is TGCGCCAGCAGAACTAGCGGGAGCTCCTACGAGCAGTACTTC.

The CDR3 here is CASSPGQGSYEQYF. The CDR3 bases are TGTGCCAGCTCACCAGGACAGGGCTCCTACGAGCAGTACTTC. V and J are TRBV18 and TRBJ2-7; TRBD1 agrees at 8 bases. V shed 2 bases, J shed 0 bases, and the junction held 0 bases outside the gene matches. This CDR3 has 14 amino acids. From germline, CDR1 is KGHSH and CDR2 LQKENI.

This clone has only a few counts. The rearrangement joins TRBV6-9 to TRBJ2-7, with 7 bases matching TRBD2. The CDR3 runs to 13 residues. The germline gives CDR1 MNHGY, CDR2 SVAAGI. Unmatched junction bases numbered 4, after V lost 5 bases and J lost 3 bases. This CDR3 reads CASSHRGVYEQYF. The DNA for the CDR3 is TGTGCCAGCAGTCACCGGGGGGTCTACGAGCAGTACTTC.